This TCR beta chain was recorded in a study of Ad26.COV2.S vaccination and SARS-CoV-2 variants. With regard to this clone: Its antigen is unknown.

Points from the study as a whole: Spike-specific TCR breadth was greater in vaccine than placebo recipients. Analyses that measured TCR breadth and depth may have underestimated total T cell responses. Reportedly, spike-specific CD8+ and CD4+ T cell responses achieved substantial breadth once vaccination had taken place. Non-spike TCR breadth did not differ much between vaccine and placebo recipients.

Profiling relied on immunoSEQ multiplex PCR, and the TCRdb table lists in-frame clones only, not all of them. The sample lists tens of thousands of clones, roughly 80% occurring once. The source is a human donor who had recovered from COVID-19. The input for sequencing was peripheral blood, taken after recovery from COVID-19.

The CDR3 loop reads CATSVPYGSETQYF. DNA of the CDR3: TGTGCCACCAGTGTGCCCTATGGTTCAGAGACCCAGTACTTC. The V call is TRBV24-1, the J call TRBJ2-5; D gene unclear. The CDR3 runs 14 residues. Germline values: CDR1 KGHDR, CDR2 SFDVKD. V gave up 5 bases and J gave up 4 bases, with 13 bases separating them.